This TCR beta chain originates from a study of regulatory and conventional T cells in RAG deficiency. This clone was seen a single time. As yet, its antigen is unknown. Study-wide points: Other subsets showed roughly 10-fold reductions, but Treg unique TCR beta sequences fell 75 to 100-fold in these patients.

Germline loops: CDR1 LNHDA, CDR2 SQIVND (reference sequence). The CDR3 totals 14 residues. Trimming at V came to 8 bases and at J to 1 base, leaving 6 bases not matched to a gene. Blood CD4+ CD25-high CD127-low regulatory T cells supplied the genomic DNA template. Libraries were prepared by immunoSEQ multiplex PCR; TCRdb keeps only in-frame clonotypes and omits some of them. The data hold tens of thousands of clones, with 80% to 95% observed a single time. These data also featured in a second study, about regulatory T cells. That publication notes: The primer mix had 52 TRBV and 13 TRBJ primers. Regulatory T cells showed the strongest V-J pair restriction and V/J gene skewing among patient repertoires.

The chain joins TRBV19 to TRBJ2-7; 9 nucleotides align to TRBD1. This sequence originates from a human donor in good health. The sequenced material came from Tregs sorted from blood. The CDR3 coding sequence is TGTGCCAGTCGCCGGGACAGGGCGTCCTACGAGCAGTACTTC. It specifies CASRRDRASYEQYF. Full variable domain (remainder filled in from reference TRBV19 and TRBJ2-7): DGGITQSPKYLFRKEGQNVTLSCEQNLNHDAMYWYRQDPGQGLRLIYYSQIVNDFQKGDIAEGYSVSREKKESFPLTVTSAQKNPTAFYLCASRRDRASYEQYFGPGTRLTVT.